Each of the 20 T cell receptor beta chains below was sequenced from the same sample in a study of cytomegalovirus exposure and HLA in healthy donors. Primers: 60 Vbeta forward and 13 Jbeta reverse. Here immunoSEQ multiplex PCR was the method, and the copy in TCRdb shows in-frame clones only, minus some. Of tens of thousands of clones listed, 85% to 90% are singletons. The material sequenced was PBMCs. Every receptor here comes from a female donor in good health and CMV-seronegative.

The chain employs TRBV19 and TRBJ2-2; D is perhaps TRBD1 (5 bases). The CDR3 runs to 14 residues. V was pared by 3 bases and J by 7 bases, with 12 bases between. Germline lookup yields CDR1 LNHDA and CDR2 SQIVND (reference sequence). CDR3 amino acids: CASSMAGLFGELFF. The CDR3 nucleotides are TGTGCCAGTAGTATGGCAGGGTTGTTCGGGGAGCTGTTTTTT.

On this clone itself: The junction does not match germline at one end; this may be a read error. The genes are TRBV11-3 and TRBJ1-3; TRBD1 matches at 7 bases. The germline gives CDR1 SGHNT, CDR2 YENEEA. This CDR3 is built from 16 residues. Here the CDR3 reads CASSRPGQRSGSTIYF. CDR3 DNA: TGTGCCAGCAGCCGGCCGGGACAGCGCTCTGGAAGCACCATATATTTT. The full variable domain, in which reference TRBV11-3 and TRBJ1-3 provide the parts outside the CDR3, is EAGVVQSPRYKIIEKKQPVAFWCNPISGHNTLYWYLQNLGQGPELLIRYENEEAVDDSQLPKDRFSAERLKGVDSTLKIQPAELGDSAVYLCASSRPGQRSGSTIYFGEGSWLTVV.

V gene TRBV6-5 combines with J gene TRBJ1-2; D uncertain. CDR1 and CDR2 (germline): MNHEY, SVGAGI. The CDR3 has 15 residues. The V end lost 0 bases, the J end lost 8 bases, and 16 bases lay between the germline ends. The chain's CDR3 is CASSYSGVGRGGYTF. The CDR3 DNA reads as TGTGCCAGCAGTTACTCCGGGGTCGGTCGTGGCGGCTACACCTTC.

The chain recombines TRBV7-3 with TRBJ2-3, with 12 bases fitting TRBD2. The CDR3 has 19 amino acids. The ends lost 1 base at V and 5 bases at J; junction bases unmatched: 13. Germline values: CDR1 SGHTA, CDR2 FQGTGA. The CDR3 region is CASSLIGLAGGQGGDTQYF. The CDR3 bases are TGTGCCAGCAGCTTAATTGGGCTAGCGGGAGGGCAAGGTGGAGATACGCAGTATTTT. The whole variable domain, filled in from reference TRBV7-3 and TRBJ2-3, reads GAGVSQTPSNKVTEKGKYVELRCDPISGHTALYWYRQSLGQGPEFLIYFQGTGAADDSGLPNDRFFAVRPEGSVSTLKIQRTERGDSAVYLCASSLIGLAGGQGGDTQYFGPGTRLTVL.

This chain uses TRBV6-5 with TRBJ2-3; D is unresolved. The CDR3 length is 14 residues. Between the trimmed V and J ends, which lost 2 bases and 2 bases, there was a span of 8 bases. Germline loops: CDR1 MNHEY, CDR2 SVGAGI. In DNA, the CDR3 is TGTGCCAGCAGTTACCGACTTCCCACAGATACGCAGTATTTT. Translated: CASSYRLPTDTQYF.

The chain joins TRBV15 to TRBJ2-7; tentatively, D is TRBD2 (6 bases). V shed 0 bases and J shed 2 bases, with 17 bases lying between them. The CDR3 covers 17 residues. Germline CDR1 reads LNHNV; CDR2 reads YYDKDF (reference sequence). The CDR3 region is CATSRESGTPRTYEQYF. CDR3 nucleotide sequence: TGTGCCACCAGCAGAGAGTCCGGGACTCCCCGGACCTACGAGCAGTACTTC.

This chain joins TRBV18 and TRBJ2-1, with D hard to call. There are 15 residues in the CDR3. Germline CDR1 reads KGHSH; CDR2 reads LQKENI. V lost 1 base and J 7 bases, leaving 14 bases between the germline ends. This CDR3 reads CASSPLPTPENEQFF. Written as DNA, the CDR3 is TGTGCCAGCTCACCACTCCCGACTCCGGAGAATGAGCAGTTCTTC. Together with reference TRBV18 and TRBJ2-1, the CDR3 gives the full variable domain: NAGVMQNPRHLVRRRGQEARLRCSPMKGHSHVYWYRQLPEEGLKFMVYLQKENIIDESGMPKERFSAEFPKEGPSILRIQQVVRGDSAAYFCASSPLPTPENEQFFGPGTRLTVL.

The rearrangement uses TRBV5-1 and TRBJ2-3; TRBD2 aligns across 7 bases. The length of the CDR3 is 17 residues. V gave up 4 bases and J gave up 0 bases; unmatched junction bases: 11. Germline CDR1 and CDR2: SGHRS and YFSETQ. The CDR3 sequence: CASSGSSGGTSTDTQYF. Written as DNA, the CDR3 is TGCGCCAGCAGCGGATCCTCGGGAGGAACTAGCACAGATACGCAGTATTTT.

V and J are TRBV2 and TRBJ1-5; weak D call: TRBD1 (6 bases). CDR1 is SNHLY and CDR2 is FYNNEI in the germline V gene. Trimming pared 4 bases from V and 1 base from J, leaving 11 bases between. This CDR3 has 15 amino acids. The CDR3 bases are TGTGCCAGCAGTGGAGGACAGAAGAGCAATCAGCCCCAGCATTTT. It translates to CASSGGQKSNQPQHF.

The rearrangement uses TRBV6-1 and TRBJ2-4; weak D call: TRBD2 (7 bases). The CDR3 runs 16 residues. The V and J ends lost 1 base and 9 bases respectively, with 19 bases between them. In germline, CDR1 is MNHNS, CDR2 SASEGT. The CDR3 spells CASSEGGGLMAGIQYF. CDR3 coding DNA: TGTGCCAGCAGTGAAGGGGGGGGGCTCATGGCGGGCATTCAGTACTTC.

The rearrangement uses TRBV15 and TRBJ1-1, with 8 bases aligning to TRBD1. This CDR3 is built from 14 residues. Germline V gene data show CDR1 as LNHNV and CDR2 as YYDKDF (reference sequence). Germline trimming cut 1 base from V and 6 bases from J; bases unmatched to any gene: 4. The chain's CDR3 is CATSRAGGNAEAFF. The CDR3 bases are TGTGCCACCAGCAGAGCAGGGGGCAACGCTGAAGCTTTCTTT.

As DNA, the CDR3 is TGTGCCAGCAGTTACTATTCAATAGAGGAGACCCAGTACTTC. It translates to CASSYYSIEETQYF. The chain joins TRBV6-5 to TRBJ2-5; D is unresolved. There are 14 residues in the CDR3. Germline-derived CDR1 and CDR2 are MNHEY and SVGAGI. V lost 1 base and J 5 bases, leaving 11 bases between the germline ends.

CDR3 nucleotide sequence: TGTGCCAGTACTCCCTCAGCGCGCTCCTACAATGAGCAGTTCTTC. Translation: CASTPSARSYNEQFF. This chain links TRBV19 with TRBJ2-1, with no clear D. This CDR3 comprises 15 residues. The V gene's germline CDR1 is LNHDA and CDR2 SQIVND (reference sequence). V dropped 7 bases and J dropped 0 bases, with 13 bases sitting between them. Drawing the rest from reference TRBV19 and TRBJ2-1, the complete variable domain is DGGITQSPKYLFRKEGQNVTLSCEQNLNHDAMYWYRQDPGQGLRLIYYSQIVNDFQKGDIAEGYSVSREKKESFPLTVTSAQKNPTAFYLCASTPSARSYNEQFFGPGTRLTVL.

The chain links TRBV29-1 to TRBJ2-7, with D possibly being TRBD1 (5 bases). The CDR3 is made up of 12 amino acids. The germline V gene has CDR1 SQVTM and CDR2 ANQGSEA. Trimming stripped 2 bases from V and 2 bases from J, with 7 bases between. The CDR3 DNA sequence: TGCAGCGTTGAACAGGGTGCCTACGAGCAGTACTTC. It encodes CSVEQGAYEQYF.

In regard to this clone: Other DNA sequences in this sample translate to the same CDR3. The chain employs TRBV27 and TRBJ2-3; the match to TRBD1 covers 8 bases. This CDR3 contains 15 residues. Germline V gives CDR1 MNHEY, CDR2 SMNVEV (reference sequence). Unmatched junction bases numbered 6, after V lost 5 bases and J lost 2 bases. The CDR3 region is CASSQRTGTTDTQYF. The DNA of the CDR3 is TGTGCCAGCAGTCAGCGGACAGGGACCACAGATACGCAGTATTTT.

The chain has TRBV28 and TRBJ1-5; no definite D call. V shed 4 bases and J shed 6 bases, with 10 bases lying between them. This CDR3 is 13 amino acids long. The germline CDR1 and CDR2 sequences are MDHEN and SYDVKM. CDR3 nucleotide sequence: TGTGCCAGCAGTTCGGACTTTGGTCAGCCCCAGCATTTT. This encodes CASSSDFGQPQHF.

As for this clone: One end of the junction does not line up with germline, which may come from a read error. V gene TRBV6-4 combines with J gene TRBJ2-3, with 8 nucleotides matching TRBD2. Per the germline V gene, CDR1 is MRHNA and CDR2 is SNTAGT. The CDR3 runs 16 residues. The CDR3 sequence is CASSDYRGGGPDAQYF. The CDR3 nucleotides read TGTGCCAGCAGTGACTACCGGGGGGGAGGTCCAGATGCGCAGTATTTT.

The chain employs TRBV30 and TRBJ2-7; 7 positions match TRBD2. The length of the CDR3 is 13 residues. With V trimmed by 3 bases and J by 2 bases, 4 bases remained unmatched. Germline V lookup: CDR1 GTSNPN, CDR2 SVGIG (reference sequence). DNA for the CDR3: TGTGCCTGGAGCCTAGGACTAGCCTACGAGCAGTACTTC. Its protein product is CAWSLGLAYEQYF. The variable domain in full, completed from reference TRBV30 and TRBJ2-7, reads SQTIHQWPATLVQPVGSPLSLECTVEGTSNPNLYWYRQAAGRGLQLLFYSVGIGQISSEVPQNLSASRPQDRQFILSSKKLLLSDSGFYLCAWSLGLAYEQYFGPGTRLTVT.

This chain joins TRBV9 and TRBJ2-2, with a possible D match to TRBD2 (7 bases). The CDR3 is 13 amino acids. V was pared by 5 bases and J by 7 bases, with 12 bases between. CDR1 and CDR2 (germline): SGDLS, YYNGEE. DNA of the CDR3: TGTGCCAGCAGGGGGGGGCCAGGCGGGGAGCTGTTTTTT. This encodes CASRGGPGGELFF.

The CDR3 nucleotides read TGTGCCAGCAGAACCCGGACTAGCGGGAGCTCCTACGAGCAGTACTTC. Residues: CASRTRTSGSSYEQYF. V is TRBV28 and J is TRBJ2-7; the match to TRBD2 covers 13 bases. The length of the CDR3 is 16 residues. Germline V CDR1 and CDR2: MDHEN, SYDVKM. The ends lost 6 bases at V and 0 bases at J; junction bases unmatched: 5.